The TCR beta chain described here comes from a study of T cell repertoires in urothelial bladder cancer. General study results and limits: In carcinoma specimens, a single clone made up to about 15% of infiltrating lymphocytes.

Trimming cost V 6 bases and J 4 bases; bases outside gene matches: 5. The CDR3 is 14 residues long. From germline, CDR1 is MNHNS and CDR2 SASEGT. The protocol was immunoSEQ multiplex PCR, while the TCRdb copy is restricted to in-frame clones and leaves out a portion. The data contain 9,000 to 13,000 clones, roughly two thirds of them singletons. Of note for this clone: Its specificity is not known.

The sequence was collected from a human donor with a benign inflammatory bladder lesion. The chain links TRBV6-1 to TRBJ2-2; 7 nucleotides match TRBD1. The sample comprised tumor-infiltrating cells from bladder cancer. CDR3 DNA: TGTGCCAGCAGCGACAGGGCTGTCACCGGGGAGCTGTTTTTT. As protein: CASSDRAVTGELFF.